A selection of T cell receptor beta chains follows, all from one sample in a study of T cells after yellow fever vaccination. TCRdb fed the 5' RACE reads into MiXCR, producing one record per CDR3 protein. The data show about 130,000 distinct CDR3 sequences, with roughly 6.7% seen just once and 0.5% to 0.65% held by the top ten. Sequenced here: CD4+ T cells sorted from PBMCs, sampled 10 days after the yellow fever booster vaccination. The receptors come from a young man who received the YFV17D yellow fever vaccine. Both conserved end residues are part of each CDR3. A D gene is named only where the DNA matches it firmly. Only part of the rows carry a size: once, few, many, or a class if the clone is expanded.

d_call clone_size j_call v_call cdr3_aa cdr3_nt
TRBD2 few TRBJ2-1 TRBV6-5 CASSYLREGYNEQFF TGTGCCAGCAGTTACTTGCGGGAGGGTTACAATGAGCAGTTCTTC
NA many TRBJ2-5 TRBV7-9 CASSLRRETQYF TGTGCCAGCAGCCTCAGAAGGGAGACCCAGTACTTC
TRBD2 many TRBJ2-1 TRBV12-3/TRBV12-4 CASSMTSGWGEQFF TGTGCCAGCAGTATGACTAGCGGGTGGGGTGAGCAGTTCTTC
TRBD2 many TRBJ2-3 TRBV6-5 CASSYSQTSGTDTQYF TGTGCCAGCAGTTACTCGCAGACTAGCGGGACAGATACGCAGTATTTT
NA many TRBJ2-3 TRBV2 CASRADSSTDTQYF TGTGCCAGCAGAGCGGACTCTAGCACAGATACGCAGTATTTT
TRBD2 many TRBJ2-3 TRBV5-1 CASSHGRAQEDTQYF TGCGCCAGCAGTCACGGGAGGGCCCAGGAGGATACGCAGTATTTT
NA many TRBJ2-4 TRBV6-2/TRBV6-3 CASSYSNKLLAKNIQYF TGTGCCAGCAGTTACTCGAATAAGCTGCTAGCCAAAAACATTCAGTACTTC
TRBD2 many TRBJ2-7 TRBV20-1 CSAREPSGTSYEQYF TGCAGTGCTAGAGAGCCTAGCGGAACCTCCTACGAGCAGTACTTC
NA NA TRBJ1-5 TRBV20-1 CSARAQNQPQHF TGCAGTGCTAGGGCTCAGAATCAGCCCCAGCATTTT
NA many TRBJ2-7 TRBV12-3/TRBV12-4 CASSLWTVGEQYF TGTGCCAGCAGCCTCTGGACGGTGGGAGAGCAGTACTTC
TRBD2 few TRBJ2-7 TRBV18 CASSPGLAFEQYF TGTGCCAGCTCACCGGGACTAGCGTTCGAGCAGTACTTC
NA many TRBJ2-1 TRBV12-3/TRBV12-4 CASSGLSYNEQFF TGTGCCAGCAGTGGATTATCATACAATGAGCAGTTCTTC
NA many TRBJ2-2 TRBV10-2 CASSESAAGELFF TGCGCCAGCAGTGAGTCGGCGGCCGGGGAGCTGTTTTTT
NA many TRBJ2-3 TRBV30 CAWSVFSFGADTQYF TGTGCCTGGAGTGTATTTTCATTTGGCGCAGATACGCAGTATTTT
TRBD2 NA TRBJ2-7 TRBV6-1 CASSEVVAGTLSYEQYF TGTGCCAGCAGTGAAGTTGTAGCGGGGACCCTCTCCTACGAGCAGTACTTC
NA few TRBJ2-7 TRBV20-1 CSAGVKSGRRTYEQYF TGCAGTGCTGGGGTTAAGTCGGGTAGGAGAACCTACGAGCAGTACTTC
NA many TRBJ2-2 TRBV12-3/TRBV12-4 CASRLLLAKHRELFF TGTGCCAGCAGGTTACTACTAGCAAAGCACCGGGAGCTGTTTTTT
NA NA TRBJ2-7 TRBV5-1 CASSTGHKSYEQYF TGCGCCAGCAGCACTGGCCACAAATCCTACGAGCAGTACTTC
TRBD2 few TRBJ2-3 TRBV6-5 CASSYTGLAGGVTNTQYF TGTGCCAGCAGTTACACGGGACTAGCGGGAGGGGTCACAAATACGCAGTATTTT
TRBD2 many TRBJ2-3 TRBV20-1 CSAREGTRFSDTQYF TGCAGTGCTAGAGAGGGGACTAGGTTCTCAGATACGCAGTATTTT
NA many TRBJ1-1 TRBV7-2 CASSTDRRYEAFF TGTGCCAGCAGCACCGACAGGAGATATGAAGCTTTCTTT
TRBD2 many TRBJ2-2 TRBV20-1 CSAPNMASGKTGELFF TGCAGTGCTCCCAATATGGCTAGCGGTAAAACCGGGGAGCTGTTTTTT
NA few TRBJ1-4 TRBV6-1 CASSPTYPIEKLFF TGTGCCAGCAGCCCAACATACCCAATTGAAAAACTGTTTTTT
TRBD2 many TRBJ2-1 TRBV12-3/TRBV12-4 CASWTSGRSYEQFF TGTGCCAGCTGGACTAGCGGGAGATCGTATGAGCAGTTCTTC
TRBD1 many TRBJ2-5 TRBV9 CASSVLGTAQETQYF TGTGCCAGCAGCGTACTCGGGACAGCGCAAGAGACCCAGTACTTC
TRBD1 many TRBJ2-7 TRBV4-3 CASSLGQGGYEQYF TGCGCCAGCAGCCTTGGACAGGGGGGCTACGAGCAGTACTTC
NA many TRBJ2-5 TRBV29-1 CSSLDETQYF TGCAGCTCGTTAGATGAGACCCAGTACTTC
TRBD1 few TRBJ1-5 TRBV19 CASRDRGSNQPQHF TGTGCCAGCCGGGACAGGGGAAGCAATCAGCCCCAGCATTTT
NA many TRBJ2-3 TRBV19 CASSVRGSTDTQYF TGTGCCAGTAGTGTTCGGGGGTCCACAGATACGCAGTATTTT
TRBD1 many TRBJ2-7 TRBV2 CASRDGTGVRNEQYF TGTGCCAGCAGAGATGGGACAGGGGTTAGGAACGAGCAGTACTTC
NA few TRBJ1-5 TRBV20-1 CSARDLTRGLNQPQHF TGCAGTGCTAGAGATTTGACCCGGGGGTTAAATCAGCCCCAGCATTTT
TRBD1 NA TRBJ2-1 TRBV6-5 CASSYETGAKQFF TGTGCCAGCAGTTACGAAACAGGGGCGAAGCAGTTCTTC
NA NA TRBJ1-3 TRBV2 CASSVAVRNTIYF TGTGCCAGCAGTGTTGCAGTAAGGAACACCATATATTTT
NA many TRBJ2-5 TRBV5-1 CASSVFGQETQYF TGCGCCAGCAGCGTATTCGGCCAAGAGACCCAGTACTTC
NA many TRBJ2-3 TRBV5-1 CASSLEGSTDTQYF TGCGCCAGCAGCTTGGAGGGTAGCACAGATACGCAGTATTTT
NA NA TRBJ1-1 TRBV19 CASTREPRSDTEAFF TGTGCCAGTACCCGCGAGCCGCGTTCTGACACTGAAGCTTTCTTT
NA many TRBJ2-5 TRBV29-1 CSVENLDSRETQYF TGCAGCGTTGAGAACCTGGACAGTCGAGAGACCCAGTACTTC
NA NA TRBJ2-7 TRBV7-9 CASSLGGLKYEQYF TGTGCCAGCAGCTTGGGGGGGCTGAAGTACGAGCAGTACTTC
NA few TRBJ2-1 TRBV18 CASSVQRTAYSYNEQFF TGTGCCAGCTCGGTCCAGAGAACAGCCTACTCCTACAATGAGCAGTTCTTC
NA many TRBJ1-1 TRBV12-5 CASGLVGKIEAFF TGTGCTAGTGGTTTGGTAGGAAAGATTGAAGCTTTCTTT
NA many TRBJ2-5 TRBV10-2 CASSVSHGRETQYF TGCGCCAGCAGTGTATCCCATGGTCGAGAGACCCAGTACTTC
NA many TRBJ1-1 TRBV5-1 CASSFGAGTEAFF TGCGCCAGCAGCTTCGGAGCCGGCACTGAAGCTTTCTTT
TRBD1 many TRBJ1-2 TRBV6-1 CASGDSYYGYTF TGTGCCAGCGGGGACAGCTACTATGGCTACACCTTC
NA many TRBJ2-3 TRBV27 CASRSRGTDTQYF TGTGCCAGCAGGTCCCGGGGCACAGATACGCAGTATTTT
NA many TRBJ1-2 TRBV5-6 CASSLTHWAGSYPGDGYTF TGTGCCAGCAGCCTTACCCACTGGGCAGGAAGCTACCCCGGGGATGGCTACACCTTC
TRBD1 many TRBJ2-1 TRBV5-5 CASSLARTGPQGGEQFF TGTGCCAGCAGCTTGGCCCGGACAGGTCCACAAGGGGGTGAGCAGTTCTTC
TRBD1 many TRBJ2-1 TRBV5-1 CASSLGQGGYNEQFF TGTGCCAGCAGCTTGGGACAGGGAGGGTACAATGAGCAGTTCTTC
TRBD2 many TRBJ2-1 TRBV11-3 CASSYGGSSNEQFF TGTGCCAGCAGCTACGGGGGGAGTAGTAATGAGCAGTTCTTC
TRBD2 many TRBJ2-2 TRBV3-1 CASSAGTSGTGELFF TGTGCCAGCAGCGCCGGGACTAGCGGGACCGGGGAGCTGTTTTTT
NA many TRBJ2-2 TRBV7-2 CASSLFKGNTGELFF TGTGCCAGCAGCTTATTCAAAGGCAACACCGGGGAGCTGTTTTTT
TRBD1 many TRBJ1-1 TRBV2 CASLDRGVGTEAFF TGTGCCAGCCTAGACAGGGGAGTAGGCACTGAAGCTTTCTTT
TRBD2 many TRBJ2-7 TRBV6-2/TRBV6-3 CASSLSGTLPEQYF TGTGCCAGCAGTCTTAGCGGGACCCTTCCCGAGCAGTACTTC
NA NA TRBJ1-2 TRBV12-3/TRBV12-4 CASSLWLQGGYTF TGTGCCAGCAGCCTTTGGCTTCAGGGTGGCTACACCTTC
NA many TRBJ2-7 TRBV3-1 CASSQDRRGEQYF TGTGCCAGCAGCCAAGATCGGAGGGGGGAGCAGTACTTC